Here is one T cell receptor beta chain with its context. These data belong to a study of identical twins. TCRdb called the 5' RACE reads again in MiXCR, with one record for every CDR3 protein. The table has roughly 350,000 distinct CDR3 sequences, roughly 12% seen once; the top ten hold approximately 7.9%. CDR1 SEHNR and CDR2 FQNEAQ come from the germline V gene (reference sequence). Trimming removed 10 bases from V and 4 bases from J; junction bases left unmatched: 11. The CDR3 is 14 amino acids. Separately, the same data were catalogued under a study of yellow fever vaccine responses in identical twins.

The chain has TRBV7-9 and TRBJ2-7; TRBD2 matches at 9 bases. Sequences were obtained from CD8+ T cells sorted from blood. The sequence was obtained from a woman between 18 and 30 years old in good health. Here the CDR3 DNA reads TGTGCCACACTTAACCCTAGCGGGACGTACGAGCAGTACTTC. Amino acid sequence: CATLNPSGTYEQYF.